Below are 24 T cell receptor beta chains sequenced from a single sample in a study of blood T cell repertoires in COVID-19. Measured with immunoSEQ multiplex PCR; TCRdb has only the in-frame clones, and not every one. The data hold around 250,000 clones, with more than 75% observed a single time. The sample comprised peripheral blood. The source is a woman in her seventies with active or convalescent COVID-19.

This clone occurred once. V is TRBV7-2 and J is TRBJ2-1, with 9 bases fitting TRBD2. Germline V CDR1 and CDR2: SGHTA, FQGNSA. After removal of 3 bases from V and 5 bases from J, the junction contained 11 bases not matched to a gene. This CDR3 has 17 amino acids. The CDR3 is CASSFRPAGGSDNEQFF. The CDR3 coding sequence is TGTGCCAGCAGCTTCCGGCCAGCGGGGGGTTCCGACAATGAGCAGTTCTTC.

The genes are TRBV5-6 and TRBJ2-5, with 12 bases that match TRBD2. The germline V gene has CDR1 SGHDT and CDR2 YYEEEE. V trimming: 4 bases; J trimming: 5 bases; junction bases outside the gene matches: 15. This CDR3 comprises 18 residues. CDR3 loop: CASSPYPASSGGDETQYF. In DNA, the CDR3 is TGTGCCAGCAGCCCTTACCCCGCCTCTAGCGGGGGGGATGAGACCCAGTACTTC. The full variable domain, completed using reference TRBV5-6 and TRBJ2-5, is DAGVTQSPTHLIKTRGQQVTLRCSPKSGHDTVSWYQQALGQGPQFIFQYYEEEERQRGNFPDRFSGHQFPNYSSELNVNALLLGDSALYLCASSPYPASSGGDETQYFGPGTRLLVL.

The genes are TRBV3-1 (or the pseudogene TRBV3-2) and TRBJ2-7; 15 nucleotides line up with TRBD2. V lost 1 base to trimming and J lost 6 bases; unmatched junction nucleotides: 13. The CDR3 has 19 residues. In germline, CDR1 is LGHDT, CDR2 YNNKEL (reference sequence). Here the CDR3 reads CASSQASGLAGGRLTEQYF. In nucleotides, the CDR3 is TGTGCCAGCAGCCAAGCCAGCGGACTAGCGGGGGGGCGGCTCACCGAGCAGTACTTC.

The chain uses TRBV6-2 or TRBV6-3 and TRBJ2-1; 10 nucleotides match TRBD1. The junction had 8 bases not matched to a gene; V was cut back by 5 bases and J by 10 bases. Germline loops: CDR1 MNHEY, CDR2 SVGEGT. The CDR3 is 14 amino acids. The CDR3 here is CASSIGQGVREQFF. The CDR3, as DNA: TGTGCCAGCAGTATCGGACAGGGGGTAAGGGAGCAGTTCTTC.

This chain uses TRBV19 with TRBJ1-1; D gene ambiguous. V lost 3 bases and J lost 1, with 9 bases in between. Germline assignment: CDR1 LNHDA and CDR2 SQIVND (reference sequence). There are 14 residues in the CDR3. The CDR3 sequence is CASSMYTGNTEAFF. For the CDR3, the DNA is TGTGCCAGTAGTATGTATACGGGGAACACTGAAGCTTTCTTT. Looking up the rest from reference TRBV19 and TRBJ1-1 gives the full variable domain: DGGITQSPKYLFRKEGQNVTLSCEQNLNHDAMYWYRQDPGQGLRLIYYSQIVNDFQKGDIAEGYSVSREKKESFPLTVTSAQKNPTAFYLCASSMYTGNTEAFFGQGTRLTVV.

The chain combines TRBV2 with TRBJ2-1, with 9 bases identical to TRBD2. Per the germline V gene, CDR1 is SNHLY and CDR2 is FYNNEI. The trim removed 6 bases at V and 0 bases at J, leaving 12 bases unmatched. This CDR3 has 18 residues. CDR3 nucleotides: TGTGCCAGCAGAGGGGATAGCGGGGGCCTGAGCTCCTACAATGAGCAGTTCTTC. This codes for CASRGDSGGLSSYNEQFF.

This chain links TRBV7-8 with TRBJ2-2, with D possibly matching TRBD2 (6 bases). V was cut by 0 bases and J by 2 bases, with 7 bases left in between. Germline CDR1 SGHVS, CDR2 FQNEAQ. This CDR3 region has 15 residues. Here the CDR3 DNA reads TGTGCCAGCAGCTTAGCCGGGAGCAACACCGGGGAGCTGTTTTTT. Translated, it gives CASSLAGSNTGELFF. Filled out from reference TRBV7-8 and TRBJ2-2, the complete variable domain reads GAGVSQSPRYKVAKRGQDVALRCDPISGHVSLFWYQQALGQGPEFLTYFQNEAQLDKSGLPSDRFFAERPEGSVSTLKIQRTQQEDSAVYLCASSLAGSNTGELFFGEGSRLTVL.

This clone came up once. The V and J genes are TRBV10-2 and TRBJ1-2, with D perhaps matching TRBD1 (5 bases). V dropped 0 bases and J dropped 2 bases, with 16 bases sitting between them. CDR1 is WSHSY and CDR2 is SAAADI in the germline V gene. The CDR3 extends over 17 amino acids. The CDR3 spells CASSESGGFGANYGYTF. The DNA for the CDR3 is TGCGCCAGCAGTGAGTCGGGGGGGTTCGGTGCGAACTATGGCTACACCTTC.

V gene TRBV6-2 or TRBV6-3 combines with J gene TRBJ2-7, with TRBD2 matching over 7 bases. The CDR3 has 15 residues. In germline, CDR1 is MNHEY, CDR2 SVGEGT. The trim removed 2 bases at V and 2 bases at J, leaving 6 bases unmatched. DNA of the CDR3: TGTGCCAGCAGTTACCGGGGAGGGAAGACCTACGAGCAGTACTTC. It codes for CASSYRGGKTYEQYF.

The genes are TRBV27 and TRBJ1-2; 9 positions agree with TRBD1. The germline V gene encodes CDR1 MNHEY and CDR2 SMNVEV (reference sequence). This CDR3 is 15 amino acids long. V trimming: 4 bases; J trimming: 1 base; junction bases outside the gene matches: 4. The CDR3 here is CASSSGGQGNYGYTF. CDR3 nucleotides: TGTGCCAGCAGTTCAGGGGGACAGGGTAACTATGGCTACACCTTC.

Comment on this clone: Other DNA sequences from this sample encode an identical CDR3 as well. The chain has TRBV5-5 and TRBJ1-4; D gene ambiguous. Germline lookup yields CDR1 SGHKS and CDR2 YYEKEE (reference sequence). The length of the CDR3 is 15 residues. Between the trimmed V and J ends, which lost 0 bases and 2 bases, there was a span of 8 bases. The CDR3 here is CASSLAAGTNEKLFF. The CDR3, as DNA: TGTGCCAGCAGCTTGGCTGCGGGCACTAATGAAAAACTGTTTTTT.

V is TRBV24-1 and J is TRBJ2-1, with D possibly TRBD2 on 5 matching bases. V lost 9 bases and J lost 4, with 18 bases in between. Germline CDR1 and CDR2: KGHDR and SFDVKD. The CDR3 totals 15 residues. The CDR3: CATAGPGRGYNEQFF. CDR3 nucleotides: TGTGCCACCGCTGGGCCGGGGAGAGGATACAATGAGCAGTTCTTC.

CDR3 DNA sequence: TGTGCCAGCAGCCCGGGAGAATACTATGGCTACACCTTC. Translation gives CASSPGEYYGYTF. V is TRBV16 and J is TRBJ1-2; D gene ambiguous. The CDR3 loop spans 13 amino acids. V was shortened by 4 bases and J by 3 bases, with 9 bases between the two germline ends. Germline loops: CDR1 KGHSY, CDR2 FQNENV.

The rearrangement links TRBV27 to TRBJ1-1; possibly TRBD1 for D (6 bases). CDR1 and CDR2 from the germline V gene are MNHEY and SMNVEV (reference sequence). CDR3 length: 14 amino acids. Trimming took 6 bases from V and 1 from J, leaving 12 bases between them. CDR3 sequence (DNA): TGTGCCAGCAGGTCCCCGACAGGGAACACTGAAGCTTTCTTT. Translation gives CASRSPTGNTEAFF.

The rearrangement links TRBV12-5 to TRBJ2-4; TRBD1 might be the D (5 bases). V was clipped by 2 bases and J by 0 bases, with 14 bases between them. Germline lookup yields CDR1 LGHNT and CDR2 FRNRAP. This CDR3 comprises 17 residues. In DNA form, the CDR3 reads TGTGCTAGTGGTTTGAGCTGGGGCGGTCTAGCCAAAAACATTCAGTACTTC. This codes for CASGLSWGGLAKNIQYF. The full variable domain, its missing parts supplied by reference TRBV12-5 and TRBJ2-4, is DARVTQTPRHKVTEMGQEVTMRCQPILGHNTVFWYRQTMMQGLELLAYFRNRAPLDDSGMPKDRFSAEMPDATLATLKIQPSEPRDSAVYFCASGLSWGGLAKNIQYFGAGTRLSVL.

This clone was observed once. The chain has TRBV6-2 or TRBV6-3 and TRBJ1-2, with D unresolved. Germline CDR1 MNHEY, CDR2 SVGEGT. CDR3 size: 13 residues. Between the trimmed V and J ends, which lost 2 bases and 6 bases, there was a span of 10 bases. This CDR3 reads CASSYGGRNGYTF. In nucleotides, the CDR3 is TGTGCCAGCAGTTACGGAGGGAGAAATGGCTACACCTTC.

V is TRBV6-6 and J is TRBJ1-2, with TRBD1 identical over 8 bases. CDR3 length: 12 residues. Germline loops: CDR1 MNHNY, CDR2 SVGAGI (reference sequence). After removal of 6 bases from V and 12 bases from J, the junction contained 9 bases not matched to a gene. The CDR3 sequence is CASSHRTGINTF. The CDR3 bases are TGTGCCAGCAGCCACCGGACAGGGATCAACACCTTC.

This clone occurred a few times. CDR3 sequence (DNA): TGTGCCAGCAGGGCCTTTGTCTTCACTGAAGCTTTCTTT. Its protein product is CASRAFVFTEAFF. J is TRBJ1-1 and V is TRBV12-3 or TRBV12-4, with D hard to call. V gave up 6 bases and J gave up 4 bases, with 12 bases separating them. The CDR3 has 13 amino acids.

J is TRBJ1-1 and V is TRBV24-1; D is uncertain. The V and J ends lost 4 bases and 2 bases respectively, with 10 bases between them. CDR1 is KGHDR and CDR2 is SFDVKD in the germline V gene. This CDR3 comprises 14 residues. CDR3 sequence reads: CATSDPNYNTEAFF. CDR3 nucleotide sequence: TGTGCCACCAGTGACCCGAACTATAACACTGAAGCTTTCTTT.

The chain links TRBV21-1 to TRBJ2-7; the table's D gene call, TRBD1, was not cross checked with the DNA. TRBV21-1 is a pseudogene locus. This CDR3 contains 16 residues. CDR3 DNA sequence: TGTGCCAGCAGCAGATGGACAGGGGCCGATTTAGGCGAGCAGTACTTC. Translation: CASSRWTGADLGEQYF.

The CDR3 nucleotides read TGTGCCATCAGTGATGCGACAGCGCTCAGGGTCTATGGCTACACCTTC. The encoded protein is CAISDATALRVYGYTF. The chain links TRBV10-3 to TRBJ1-2; D is perhaps TRBD1 (5 bases). V was cut by 3 bases and J by 4 bases, with 18 bases left in between. The V gene's germline CDR1 is ENHRY and CDR2 SYGVKD. The CDR3 has 16 amino acids.

The V and J genes are TRBV7-3 and TRBJ2-3; a possible D gene is TRBD1 (7 bases). Trimming removed 2 bases at V and 3 bases at J, with 15 bases between. The CDR3 runs to 16 residues. Looked up from germline, CDR1 is SGHTA and CDR2 is FQGTGA. CDR3 sequence: CASSLFGGGGTDTQYF. The CDR3, as DNA: TGTGCCAGCAGCTTATTCGGAGGGGGCGGGACAGATACGCAGTATTTT.

The chain combines TRBV5-1 with TRBJ2-7, with 8 bases that match TRBD1. Germline lookup yields CDR1 SGHRS and CDR2 YFSETQ. With V trimmed by 1 base and J by 2 bases, 5 bases remained unmatched. The length of the CDR3 is 15 residues. In DNA form, the CDR3 reads TGCGCCAGCAGCTTGAACATCAGGGGGCCCTACGAGCAGTACTTC. Translation: CASSLNIRGPYEQYF.

The V gene is TRBV11-2, the J gene TRBJ2-7; D is unclear. V lost 4 bases and J 4 bases, leaving 11 bases between the germline ends. Germline V gives CDR1 SGHAT, CDR2 FQNNGV. CDR3 length: 13 amino acids. The CDR3: CASSSDPGYEQYF. CDR3 DNA sequence: TGTGCCAGCAGCTCAGACCCGGGTTACGAGCAGTACTTC.